This record covers a single T cell receptor (beta chain). Its antigen is currently unknown. This entry comes from a study of cytomegalovirus exposure and HLA in healthy donors. On the study more broadly: A later analysis reported the 90 to 150 validation repertoires used the same platform as the 550 to 800 first-cohort repertoires. Regarding the study as a whole: The listing of 150 to 200 TCR beta chains classed them as cytomegalovirus-associated. With high specificity and sensitivity, the classifier reportedly diagnosed cytomegalovirus status. In vitro experiments confirmed that three CMV-associated chains were specific for CMV antigens.

Germline assignment: CDR1 SEHNR and CDR2 FQNEAQ (reference sequence). There are 16 residues in the CDR3. Trimming shortened V by 5 bases and J by 1 base, and 18 bases separated the two germline ends. TCRdb's copy holds only in-frame clones and misses some; the assay was immunoSEQ multiplex PCR. The profile covers 150,000 to 200,000 clones, with roughly 89% appearing a single time and 4% to 4.5% taken by the ten largest. This sequence originates from a man younger than 35 in good health and CMV-seropositive. The sequencing sample was made of PBMCs. This chain links TRBV7-9 with TRBJ2-7, with a weak D call TRBD2 (5 bases). CDR3: CASSKESGKVSYEQYF. The CDR3, as DNA: TGTGCCAGCAGCAAAGAAAGCGGAAAGGTTTCCTACGAGCAGTACTTC. Full variable domain (remainder filled in from reference TRBV7-9 and TRBJ2-7): DTGVSQNPRHKITKRGQNVTFRCDPISEHNRLYWYRQTLGQGPEFLTYFQNEAQLEKSRLLSDRFSAERPKGSFSTLEIQRTEQGDSAMYLCASSKESGKVSYEQYFGPGTRLTVT.